This section outlines one TCR beta chain sequence together with its context. These data come from a study of shared clonotypes between healthy human individuals. V gave up 2 bases and J gave up 7 bases; unmatched junction bases: 3. Germline loops: CDR1 SNHLY, CDR2 FYNNEI. CDR3 length: 15 amino acids. The study ran the assay at deep level. Sequenced by immunoSEQ multiplex PCR; TCRdb stores in-frame clones only, minus some. The sample records 2 million to 3 million clones, 80% to 95% being singletons. The rearrangement links TRBV2 to TRBJ1-3; 12 bases fit TRBD1. The sequenced sample was naive CD4+ T cells from PBMCs. Specified subset: CD45RA+ positively selected. The origin of this receptor is a man aged 18 to 29 in good health. Some clones in this sample may be carry-over from other donors' samples. Written as DNA, the CDR3 is TGTGCCAGCAGTGAACGGGACAGGGGGCGGAACACCATATATTTT. Its translation is CASSERDRGRNTIYF.